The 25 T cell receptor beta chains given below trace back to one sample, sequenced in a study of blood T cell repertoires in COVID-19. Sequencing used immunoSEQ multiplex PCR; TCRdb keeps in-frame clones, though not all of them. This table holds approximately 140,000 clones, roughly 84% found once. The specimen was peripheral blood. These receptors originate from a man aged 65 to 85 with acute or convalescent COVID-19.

CDR3 loop: CASSQSRDRQNSPLHF. DNA for the CDR3: TGTGCCAGCAGCCAATCCCGGGACAGGCAGAATTCACCCCTCCACTTT. The chain recombines TRBV3-1 (or the pseudogene TRBV3-2) with TRBJ1-6; 8 nucleotides line up with TRBD1. The CDR3 runs 16 residues. Germline V gene sequence: CDR1 LGHDT, CDR2 YNNKEL (reference sequence). J was trimmed by 7 bases and V by 2 bases; bases with no gene match: 7.

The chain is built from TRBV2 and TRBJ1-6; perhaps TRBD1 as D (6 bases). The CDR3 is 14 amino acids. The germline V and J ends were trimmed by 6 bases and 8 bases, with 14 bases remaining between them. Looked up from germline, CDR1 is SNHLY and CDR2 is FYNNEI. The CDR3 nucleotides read TGTGCCAGCAGAGGCCGGGGGGCCCATTCACCCCTCCACTTT. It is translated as CASRGRGAHSPLHF. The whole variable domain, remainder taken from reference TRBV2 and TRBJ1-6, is EPEVTQTPSHQVTQMGQEVILRCVPISNHLYFYWYRQILGQKVEFLVSFYNNEISEKSEIFDDQFSVERPDGSNFTLKIRSTKLEDSAMYFCASRGRGAHSPLHFGNGTRLTVT.

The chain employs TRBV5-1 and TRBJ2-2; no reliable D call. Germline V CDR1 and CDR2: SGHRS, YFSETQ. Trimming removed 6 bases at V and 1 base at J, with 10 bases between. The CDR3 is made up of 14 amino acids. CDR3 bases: TGCGCCAGCACCATGACTCAGAACACCGGGGAGCTGTTTTTT. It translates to CASTMTQNTGELFF.

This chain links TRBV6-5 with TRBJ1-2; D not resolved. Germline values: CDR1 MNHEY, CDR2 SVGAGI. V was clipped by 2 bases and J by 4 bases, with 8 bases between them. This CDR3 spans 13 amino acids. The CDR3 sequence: CASSYLRAYGYTF. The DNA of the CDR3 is TGTGCCAGCAGTTACCTGCGGGCCTATGGCTACACCTTC.

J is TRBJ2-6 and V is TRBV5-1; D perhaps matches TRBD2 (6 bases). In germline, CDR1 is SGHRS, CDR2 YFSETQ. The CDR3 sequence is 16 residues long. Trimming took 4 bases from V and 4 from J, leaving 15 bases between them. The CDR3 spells CASSPLGGTGANVLTF. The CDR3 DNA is TGCGCCAGCAGCCCGTTGGGGGGAACGGGGGCCAACGTCCTGACTTTC.

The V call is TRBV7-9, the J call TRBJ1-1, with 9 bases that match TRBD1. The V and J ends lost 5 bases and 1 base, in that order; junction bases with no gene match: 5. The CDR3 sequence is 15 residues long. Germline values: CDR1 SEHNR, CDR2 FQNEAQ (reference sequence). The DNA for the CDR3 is TGTGCCAGCAGCCCTTTGGGACAGGGGAACACTGAAGCTTTCTTT. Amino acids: CASSPLGQGNTEAFF.

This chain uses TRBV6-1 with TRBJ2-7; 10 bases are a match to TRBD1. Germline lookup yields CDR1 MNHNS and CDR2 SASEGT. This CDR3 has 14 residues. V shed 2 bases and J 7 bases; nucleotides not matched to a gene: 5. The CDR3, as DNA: TGTGCCAGCAGTGAACGACAGGGGGCGTGGGAGCAGTACTTC. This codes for CASSERQGAWEQYF.

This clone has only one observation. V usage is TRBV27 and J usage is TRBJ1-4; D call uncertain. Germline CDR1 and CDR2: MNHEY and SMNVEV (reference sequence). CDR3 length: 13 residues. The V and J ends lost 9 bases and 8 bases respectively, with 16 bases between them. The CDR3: CASGRRRQEKLFF. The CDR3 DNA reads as TGTGCCAGTGGGAGACGGCGTCAAGAAAAACTGTTTTTT.

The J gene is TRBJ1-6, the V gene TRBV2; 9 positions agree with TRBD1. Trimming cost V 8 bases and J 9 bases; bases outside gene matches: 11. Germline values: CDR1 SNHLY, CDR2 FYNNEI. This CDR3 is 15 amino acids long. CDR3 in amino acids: CASSARGQGGSPLHF. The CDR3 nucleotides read TGTGCCAGCTCTGCCAGGGGACAGGGTGGTTCACCCCTCCACTTT. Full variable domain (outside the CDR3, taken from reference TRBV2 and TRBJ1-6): EPEVTQTPSHQVTQMGQEVILRCVPISNHLYFYWYRQILGQKVEFLVSFYNNEISEKSEIFDDQFSVERPDGSNFTLKIRSTKLEDSAMYFCASSARGQGGSPLHFGNGTRLTVT.

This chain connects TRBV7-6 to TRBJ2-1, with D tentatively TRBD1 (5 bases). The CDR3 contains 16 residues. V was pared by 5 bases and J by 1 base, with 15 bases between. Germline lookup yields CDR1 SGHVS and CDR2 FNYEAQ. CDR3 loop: CASSPRGGWSYNEQFF. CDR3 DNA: TGTGCCAGCAGCCCAAGGGGTGGATGGTCCTACAATGAGCAGTTCTTC.

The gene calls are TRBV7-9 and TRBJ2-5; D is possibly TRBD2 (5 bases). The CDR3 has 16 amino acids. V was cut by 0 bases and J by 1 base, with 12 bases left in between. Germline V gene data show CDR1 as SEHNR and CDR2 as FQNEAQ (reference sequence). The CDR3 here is CASSLAGNWAQETQYF. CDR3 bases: TGTGCCAGCAGCTTAGCCGGGAATTGGGCCCAAGAGACCCAGTACTTC.

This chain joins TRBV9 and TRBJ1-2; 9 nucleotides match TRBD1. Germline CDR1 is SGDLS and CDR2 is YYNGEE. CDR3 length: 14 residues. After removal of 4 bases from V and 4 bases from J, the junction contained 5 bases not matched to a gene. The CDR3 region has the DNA TGTGCCAGCAGCCCGGGACAGGGATCCTATGGCTACACCTTC. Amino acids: CASSPGQGSYGYTF.

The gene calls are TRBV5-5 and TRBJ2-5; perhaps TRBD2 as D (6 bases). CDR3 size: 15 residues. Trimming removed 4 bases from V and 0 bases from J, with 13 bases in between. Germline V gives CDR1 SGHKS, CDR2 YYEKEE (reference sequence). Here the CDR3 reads CASSPGVADQETQYF. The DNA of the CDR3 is TGTGCCAGCAGCCCCGGGGTAGCGGACCAAGAGACCCAGTACTTC.

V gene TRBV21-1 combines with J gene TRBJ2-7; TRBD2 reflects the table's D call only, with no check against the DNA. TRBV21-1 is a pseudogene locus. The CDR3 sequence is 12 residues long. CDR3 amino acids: CAKETGSYEQYF. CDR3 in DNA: TGTGCCAAAGAGACGGGCTCCTACGAGCAGTACTTC.

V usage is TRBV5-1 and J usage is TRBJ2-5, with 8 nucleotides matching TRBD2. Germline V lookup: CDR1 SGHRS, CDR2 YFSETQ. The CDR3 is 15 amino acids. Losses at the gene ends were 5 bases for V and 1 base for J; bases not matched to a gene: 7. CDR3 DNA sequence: TGCGCCAGCAGTCCGGGTACTAGCGGCCAAGAGACCCAGTACTTC. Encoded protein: CASSPGTSGQETQYF.

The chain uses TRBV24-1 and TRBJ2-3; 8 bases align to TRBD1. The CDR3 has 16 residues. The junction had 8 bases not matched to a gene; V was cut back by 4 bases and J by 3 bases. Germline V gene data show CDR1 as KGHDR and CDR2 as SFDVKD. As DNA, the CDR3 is TGTGCCACCAGTGACCCCGGGAACAGGGGGACAGATACGCAGTATTTT. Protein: CATSDPGNRGTDTQYF.

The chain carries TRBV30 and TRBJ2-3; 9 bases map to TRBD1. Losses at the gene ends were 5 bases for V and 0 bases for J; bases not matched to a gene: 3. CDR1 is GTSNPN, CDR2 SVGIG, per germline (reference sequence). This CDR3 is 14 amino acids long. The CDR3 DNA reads TGTGCCTGGGCCGGGACAGGGAGCACAGATACGCAGTATTTT. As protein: CAWAGTGSTDTQYF.

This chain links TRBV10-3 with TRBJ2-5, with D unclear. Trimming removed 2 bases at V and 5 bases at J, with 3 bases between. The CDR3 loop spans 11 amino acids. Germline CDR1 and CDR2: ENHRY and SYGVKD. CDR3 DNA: TGTGCCATCAGTGAGGAGGAGACCCAGTACTTC. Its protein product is CAISEEETQYF.

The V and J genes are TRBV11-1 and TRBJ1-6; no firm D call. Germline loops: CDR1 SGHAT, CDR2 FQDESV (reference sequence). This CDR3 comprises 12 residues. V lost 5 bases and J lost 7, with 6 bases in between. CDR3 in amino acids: CASSQLNSPLHF. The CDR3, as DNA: TGTGCCAGCAGCCAACTCAATTCACCCCTCCACTTT.

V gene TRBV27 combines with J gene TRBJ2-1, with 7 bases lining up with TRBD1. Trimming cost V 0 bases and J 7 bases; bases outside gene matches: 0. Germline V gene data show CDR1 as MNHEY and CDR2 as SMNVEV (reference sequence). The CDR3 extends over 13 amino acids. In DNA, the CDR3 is TGTGCCAGCAGTTTATCGACAGGGAATGAGCAGTTCTTC. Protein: CASSLSTGNEQFF.

CDR3 protein: CASSFDRIGFYEQYF. In DNA, the CDR3 is TGTGCCAGCAGCTTCGACAGGATCGGTTTCTACGAGCAGTACTTC. The chain has TRBV7-9 and TRBJ2-7, with a possible D match to TRBD1 (6 bases). The germline V and J ends were trimmed by 3 bases and 3 bases, with 15 bases remaining between them. The CDR3 consists of 15 residues. The germline V gene encodes CDR1 SEHNR and CDR2 FQNEAQ (reference sequence).

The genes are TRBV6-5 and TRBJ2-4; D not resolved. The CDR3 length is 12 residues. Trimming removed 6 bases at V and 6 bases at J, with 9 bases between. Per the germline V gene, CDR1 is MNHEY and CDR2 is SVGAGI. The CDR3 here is CASSEVRNIQYF. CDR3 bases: TGTGCCAGCAGCGAGGTGAGAAACATTCAGTACTTC.

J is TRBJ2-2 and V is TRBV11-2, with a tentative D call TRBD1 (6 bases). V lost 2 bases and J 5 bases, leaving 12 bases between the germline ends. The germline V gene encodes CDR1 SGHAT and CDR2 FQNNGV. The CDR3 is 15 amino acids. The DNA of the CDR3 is TGTGCCAGCAGCTTACGAGGGGGAGAAACCGGGGAGCTGTTTTTT. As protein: CASSLRGGETGELFF.

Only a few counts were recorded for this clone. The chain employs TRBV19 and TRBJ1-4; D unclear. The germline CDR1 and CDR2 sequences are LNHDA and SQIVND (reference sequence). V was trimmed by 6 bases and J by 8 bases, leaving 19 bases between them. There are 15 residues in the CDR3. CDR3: CASRSGVALGEKLFF. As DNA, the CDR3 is TGTGCCAGTAGGTCCGGGGTTGCCCTAGGCGAAAAACTGTTTTTT.

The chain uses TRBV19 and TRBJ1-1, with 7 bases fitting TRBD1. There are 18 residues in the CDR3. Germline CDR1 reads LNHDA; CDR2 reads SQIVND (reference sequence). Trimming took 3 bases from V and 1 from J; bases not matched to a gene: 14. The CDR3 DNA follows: TGTGCCAGTAGTATTGACAGGGCCGGGGGCCTGAAGAACACTGAAGCTTTCTTT. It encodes CASSIDRAGGLKNTEAFF.